One sample yielded the 10 T cell receptor beta chains listed below, sequenced in a study of early T cells in non-severe SARS-CoV-2 infection. Each CDR3 protein is one row after TCRdb ran MiXCR on the 5' RACE reads. In the table there are tens of thousands of distinct CDR3 sequences, roughly 10% of which are singletons. Sequencing was carried out using whole blood. The receptors shown here come from an adult who was a healthcare worker with PCR-confirmed SARS-CoV-2 infection or an uninfected control (not recorded which).

This clonotype has a count of ten or more. The V gene is TRBV5-4, the J gene TRBJ2-7, with D possibly being TRBD2 (6 bases). V was clipped by 0 bases and J by 6 bases, with 16 bases between them. The CDR3 covers 15 residues. Per germline, CDR1 SGHNT and CDR2 YYREEE (reference sequence). CDR3 in DNA: TGTGCCAGCAGCTTGGCCACGGGACCCGGGGGCGAGCAGTACTTC. Translation gives CASSLATGPGGEQYF.

This clonotype was observed many times. This sequence joins TRBV20-1 and TRBJ1-5; maybe TRBD1 (6 bases). Per the germline V gene, CDR1 is DFQATT and CDR2 is SNEGSKA (reference sequence). This CDR3 has 15 amino acids. Between the trimmed V and J ends, which lost 1 base and 0 bases, there was a span of 10 bases. This chain's CDR3 is CSARAGTYSNQPQHF. CDR3 DNA sequence: TGCAGTGCTAGAGCCGGGACATATAGCAATCAGCCCCAGCATTTT.

This rearrangement joins TRBV5-3 to TRBJ2-7, with D hard to call. TRBV5-3 is filed as an ORF, its function uncertain. The length of the CDR3 is 17 residues. Between the trimmed V and J ends, which lost 0 bases and 6 bases, there was a span of 22 bases. As DNA, the CDR3 is TGTGCCAGAAGCTTGGCAGCCAGCGATGGCGGTAATGGCGAGCAGTACTTC. This translates into CARSLAASDGGNGEQYF.

The CDR3: CASSNGGSYGYTF. Here the CDR3 DNA reads TGTGCCAGCAGCAATGGGGGGAGCTATGGCTACACCTTC. V usage is TRBV6-2 or TRBV6-3 and J usage is TRBJ1-2, with a weak D call TRBD1 (5 bases). The CDR3 extends over 13 amino acids. The V end lost 6 bases, the J end lost 4 bases, and 12 bases lay between the germline ends. Germline V lookup: CDR1 MNHEY, CDR2 SVGEGT.

With regard to this clonotype: A much larger clone sits a single nucleotide away, making a read error possible. The chain combines TRBV21-1 with TRBJ2-5; no DNA check was done on the table's D call, TRBD1. TRBV21-1 is deemed a pseudogene. The CDR3 is 17 amino acids. This CDR3 is CASSPIRGQGARGTQYF. The CDR3 DNA follows: TGTGCCAGCAGTCCTATACGGGGCCAGGGGGCGCGAGGGACCCAGTACTTC.

This clonotype was observed a handful of times. V gene TRBV9 combines with J gene TRBJ2-5, with TRBD2 matching 11 bases. From germline, CDR1 is SGDLS and CDR2 YYNGEE. This CDR3 contains 13 residues. The ends lost 3 bases at V and 10 bases at J; junction bases unmatched: 5. The CDR3 coding sequence is TGTGCCAGCAGCGCCGGACTAGCGGGCCGCCAGTACTTC. Translated: CASSAGLAGRQYF.

There are a few counts of this clonotype. The chain is built from TRBV25-1 and TRBJ1-1, with a tentative D call TRBD1 (6 bases). The ends were cut back, 1 base at V and 5 bases at J, with 11 bases in the middle. The CDR3 extends over 14 amino acids. Looked up from germline, CDR1 is MGHDK and CDR2 is SYGVNS. The CDR3 DNA sequence: TGTGCCAGCAGTGAATTTCAGGGGCGAACTGAAGCTTTCTTT. Translated, it gives CASSEFQGRTEAFF.

This clonotype was recorded at least ten times. The chain links TRBV6-2 or TRBV6-3 to TRBJ2-1, with D perhaps matching TRBD2 (5 bases). Germline V gene sequence: CDR1 MNHEY, CDR2 SVGEGT. V lost 7 bases and J 7 bases, leaving 20 bases between the germline ends. This CDR3 is 15 amino acids long. This CDR3 is CASMFLAGFRNEQFF. CDR3 coding DNA: TGTGCCAGCATGTTCCTAGCCGGGTTTCGAAATGAGCAGTTCTTC.

This clonotype was counted only a few times. The chain joins TRBV4-3 to TRBJ1-2; D gene unclear. From germline, CDR1 is LGHNA and CDR2 YSLEER. The CDR3 is 14 amino acids. V shed 4 bases and J shed 7 bases, with 16 bases lying between them. The CDR3, as DNA: TGCGCCAGCAGCCCTACCCACGGGGTGTCTGGCTACACCTTC. Residues: CASSPTHGVSGYTF.

This clonotype was found many times. The rearrangement joins TRBV3-1 to TRBJ2-1; the D is unclear. The CDR3 covers 12 residues. The V end was cut by 3 bases, the J end by 13 bases, with 13 bases between. The V gene's germline CDR1 is LGHDT and CDR2 YNNKEL (reference sequence). CDR3 sequence: CASSQGSAIQFF. The CDR3 DNA reads as TGTGCCAGCAGCCAGGGGTCAGCAATCCAGTTCTTC.